This T cell receptor beta chain was found in a study of beta chain features in type 1 diabetes. Study-level information: Healthy donors resembled patients in age, gender and cell yields.

This clone was detected a few times. Its antigen remains unknown. Sorting that relied on CD45RO/CCR7/CD25/CD127/CD95/CD27 yielded CD4+ naive, central memory, regulatory and stem cell-like memory cells. Whole-study findings and limits: Whether TCRB rearrangement is influenced by HLA type went unresolved here.

Every bit of the isolated RNA underwent reverse transcription, so sequencing read expressed TCRB transcripts. Produced via immunoSEQ multiplex PCR; TCRdb's table is partial and in-frame only. The sample has 150,000 to 200,000 clones; 9% to 10% are singletons. This sequence was found in a woman between 18 and 30 years old in good health. Input material: central memory CD4+ T cells from blood.

The CDR3 loop is CASSPNKQGFYGYTF. CDR3 nucleotide sequence: TGTGCCAGCTCACCAAACAAACAGGGGTTCTATGGCTACACCTTC. This sequence joins TRBV18 and TRBJ1-2, with 7 bases identical to TRBD1. The germline V gene encodes CDR1 KGHSH and CDR2 LQKENI. V lost 2 bases to trimming and J lost 4 bases; unmatched junction nucleotides: 7. This CDR3 region has 15 residues.